The following is a T cell receptor (beta chain) sequence with its context. Its target is not known. The sample originates from a study of vaccination and CD4 T cells after COVID-19. The wider study: Six males and four females, two of them Hispanic, were enrolled as convalescents. Overlapping peptides of the spike proteins of SARS-CoV-2, HCoV-NL63, HCoV-OC43 and HCoV-229E were used for cell stimulation.

The study sequenced cultured CD4+ T cell DNA using the Oncomine TCR Beta short-read assay. DNA came from CD4+ T cells after culture. TCRdb re-analysed the PCR reads in MiXCR, keeping a single row per CDR3 protein. The sample includes just over 7,500 distinct CDR3 sequences, roughly 30% of them seen just once. Study-wide results and caveats: The authors studied relatively few convalescent patients and analyzed no early post-infection timepoints.

The CDR3 runs to 16 residues. Germline trimming cut 3 bases from V and 5 bases from J; bases unmatched to any gene: 8. The germline V gene encodes CDR1 DFQATT and CDR2 SNEGSKA (reference sequence). Specified treatment: approximately nine-day PBMC culture with coronavirus spike peptide pools or control peptides (ViraFEST assay). Ahead of the COVID-19 pandemic (2011-2018), the CD4+ T cells of the unexposed donor were collected. ViraFEST sequenced TCRs after peptide-pool expansion of antigen-specific T cells. Material: CD4+ T cells from blood, cultured in vitro. This sequence originates from a human donor in good health. This chain uses TRBV20-1 with TRBJ2-3; TRBD2 matches at 13 bases. CDR3 nucleotides: TGCAGTGCTAGGGTCGGGACTAGCGGGACCCTAGATACGCAGTATTTT. It encodes CSARVGTSGTLDTQYF.